This T cell receptor beta chain was identified during a study of blood T cell repertoires in COVID-19. As for the study in general: Sources were T cells, B-cell-depleted T cells, or PBMCs; the material itself was cDNA or gDNA.

How the authors handled the data: Reference gene primer amplification yielded estimated nucleated cell counts. Profiled with immunoSEQ multiplex PCR; TCRdb holds only in-frame clones, not every one. That table is the source of V, J and clone size, and D and trimming were worked out from the DNA. The top ten hold over 2% of the sample, which has roughly 250,000 clones, roughly 88% seen once. Enrolled through a virtual design, the participants were between roughly 18 and 89 years of age and came from some 26 US areas. The clonotype was recovered from a woman aged 40 to 50 with acute COVID-19. Source material: PBMCs or T cells enriched from blood (not recorded which).

In nucleotides, the CDR3 is TGCGCCAGCAGCTTGTGGAGCGCTAGCACAGATACGCAGTATTTT. Its protein product is CASSLWSASTDTQYF. This chain connects TRBV5-1 to TRBJ2-3; the D is unclear. The CDR3 spans 15 residues. Germline CDR1 reads SGHRS; CDR2 reads YFSETQ. The V gene lost 1 base and the J gene lost 0 bases, with 9 bases spanning the gap.